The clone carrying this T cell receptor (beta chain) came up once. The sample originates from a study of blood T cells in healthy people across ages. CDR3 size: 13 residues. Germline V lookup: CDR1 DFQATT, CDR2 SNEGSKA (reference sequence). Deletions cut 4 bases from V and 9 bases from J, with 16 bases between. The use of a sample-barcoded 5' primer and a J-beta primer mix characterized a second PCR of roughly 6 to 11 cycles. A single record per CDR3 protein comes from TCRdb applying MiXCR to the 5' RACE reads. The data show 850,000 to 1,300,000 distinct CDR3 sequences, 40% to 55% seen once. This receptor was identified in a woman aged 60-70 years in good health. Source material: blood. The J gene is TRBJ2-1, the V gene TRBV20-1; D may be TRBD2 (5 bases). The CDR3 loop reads CSAILPGRGEQFF. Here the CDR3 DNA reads TGCAGTGCTATCCTCCCGGGTCGGGGTGAGCAGTTCTTC.